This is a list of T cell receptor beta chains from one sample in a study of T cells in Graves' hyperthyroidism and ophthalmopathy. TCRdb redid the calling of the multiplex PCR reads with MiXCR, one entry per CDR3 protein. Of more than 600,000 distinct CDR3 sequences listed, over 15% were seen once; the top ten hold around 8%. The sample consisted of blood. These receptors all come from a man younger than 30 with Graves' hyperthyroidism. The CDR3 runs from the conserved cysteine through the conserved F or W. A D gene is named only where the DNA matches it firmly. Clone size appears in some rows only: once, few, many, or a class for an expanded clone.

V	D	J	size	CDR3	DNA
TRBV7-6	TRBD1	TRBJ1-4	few	CASSVGRPGGWGEKLFF	TGTGCCAGCAGCGTTGGAAGACCAGGGGGCTGGGGTGAAAAACTGTTTTTT
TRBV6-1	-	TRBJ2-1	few	CASSEHNEQFF	TGTGCCAGCAGTGAGCACAATGAGCAGTTCTTC
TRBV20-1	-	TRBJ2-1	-	CSAPLMGLLEQFF	TGCAGTGCCCCGTTGATGGGCCTCTTAGAGCAGTTCTTC
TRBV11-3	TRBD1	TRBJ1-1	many	CASSLPGGQNTEAFF	TGTGCCAGCAGCCTCCCAGGGGGCCAAAACACTGAAGCTTTCTTT
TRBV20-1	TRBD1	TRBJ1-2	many	CSARASGTGFGYTF	TGCAGTGCTAGAGCCTCCGGGACAGGGTTCGGCTACACCTTC
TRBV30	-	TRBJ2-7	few	CAWSVRRTYSYEQYF	TGTGCCTGGAGTGTACGGCGTACCTACTCCTACGAGCAGTACTTC
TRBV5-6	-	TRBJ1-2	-	CASSEETGTTYGYTF	TGTGCCAGCAGCGAAGAGACAGGCACTACCTATGGCTACACCTTC
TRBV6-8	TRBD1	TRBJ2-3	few	CASSYGDSFYTDTQYF	TGTGCCAGCAGTTACGGGGACAGTTTTTACACAGATACGCAGTATTTT
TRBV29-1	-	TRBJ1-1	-	CSGHNRNPNTEAFF	TGCAGCGGGCATAACAGGAATCCTAACACTGAAGCTTTCTTT
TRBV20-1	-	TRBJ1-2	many	CSARDNRRDLYGYTF	TGCAGTGCTAGAGACAACCGAAGGGACCTCTATGGCTACACCTTC
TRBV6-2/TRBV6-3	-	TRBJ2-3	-	CASSYRGREYSDTQYF	TGTGCCAGCAGTTACCGGGGCAGGGAATACTCAGATACGCAGTATTTT
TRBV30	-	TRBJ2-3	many	CAWSVLGLGTDTQYF	TGTGCCTGGAGTGTTCTAGGGCTCGGCACAGATACGCAGTATTTT
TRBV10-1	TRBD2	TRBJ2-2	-	CASSEMLAGPLHTGELFF	TGCGCCAGCAGTGAGATGCTAGCGGGACCACTTCACACCGGGGAGCTGTTTTTT
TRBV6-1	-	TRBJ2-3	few	CASSETPKDTQYF	TGTGCCAGCAGTGAAACTCCGAAAGATACGCAGTATTTT
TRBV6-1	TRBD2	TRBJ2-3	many	CASRLAGGSADTQYF	TGTGCCAGCAGACTAGCGGGAGGTAGCGCAGATACGCAGTATTTT
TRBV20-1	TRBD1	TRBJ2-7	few	CSAGYRGSYEQYF	TGCAGTGCTGGGTACAGGGGCTCCTACGAGCAGTACTTC
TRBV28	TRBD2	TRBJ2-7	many	CASESVGRGRSYEQYF	TGTGCCAGCGAAAGTGTGGGGCGGGGGAGATCCTACGAGCAGTACTTC
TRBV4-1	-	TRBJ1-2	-	CASSHGGSSGYTF	TGCGCCAGCAGCCACGGGGGCTCAAGCGGCTACACCTTC
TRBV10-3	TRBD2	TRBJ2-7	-	CAISSLAGAYEQYF	TGTGCCATCAGTAGCCTAGCGGGGGCCTACGAGCAGTACTTC
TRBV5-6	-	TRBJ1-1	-	CASSWEGDTEAFF	TGTGCCAGCAGCTGGGAGGGAGACACTGAAGCTTTCTTT
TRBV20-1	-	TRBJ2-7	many	CSAKGDGLYEQYF	TGCAGTGCTAAGGGGGACGGCTTGTACGAGCAGTACTTC
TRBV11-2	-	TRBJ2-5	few	CASSWPRGGRGAETQYF	TGTGCCAGCAGCTGGCCGAGGGGTGGGAGAGGTGCGGAGACCCAGTACTTC
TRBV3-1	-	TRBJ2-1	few	CASSQGTRHHNEQFF	TGTGCCAGCAGCCAGGGGACCCGGCATCACAATGAGCAGTTCTTC
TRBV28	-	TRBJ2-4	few	CASSLVGGAKNIQYF	TGTGCCAGCAGTTTAGTCGGGGGCGCCAAAAACATTCAGTACTTC